Following are 10 T cell receptor beta chains from one sample sequenced in a study of blood T cells in healthy people across ages. A J-beta primer mix and a sample-barcoded 5' primer were used in a second PCR of about 7 to 12 cycles. TCRdb passed the 5' RACE reads through MiXCR, listing each CDR3 protein once. The data contain 1,300,000 or so distinct CDR3 sequences, approximately 59% of them seen just once; the ten biggest clones take up roughly 7%. The sample comprised blood. The receptors derive from a man younger than 35 in good health.

This clonotype occurred a few times. The CDR3 here is CASSSHTGGPGELFF. The CDR3 DNA reads TGTGCCAGCAGTTCCCATACAGGGGGCCCCGGGGAGCTGTTTTTT. V is TRBV27 and J is TRBJ2-2; 9 positions match TRBD1. CDR3 size: 15 residues. The germline gives CDR1 MNHEY, CDR2 SMNVEV (reference sequence). With 4 bases clipped from V and 6 bases from J, the junction kept 6 bases outside the gene matches.

The genes are TRBV20-1 and TRBJ2-1, with a weak D call TRBD2 (6 bases). This CDR3 region has 11 residues. V lost 7 bases to trimming and J lost 8 bases, with 12 bases between them. Germline CDR1 DFQATT, CDR2 SNEGSKA (reference sequence). The CDR3 reads CSVSREDEQFF. CDR3 sequence (DNA): TGCAGTGTCTCCAGGGAGGATGAGCAGTTCTTC.

This clonotype has just a few counts. This sequence joins TRBV6-6 and TRBJ1-1; D gene unclear. V gave up 4 bases and J gave up 4 bases, with 22 bases separating them. The CDR3 runs to 17 residues. Germline-derived CDR1 and CDR2 are MNHNY and SVGAGI (reference sequence). The CDR3 sequence is CASSSKPGPRVGTEAFF. The CDR3, as DNA: TGTGCCAGCAGTTCAAAGCCGGGCCCCCGGGTGGGCACTGAAGCTTTCTTT.

Only a few counts were recorded for this clonotype. The chain links TRBV27 to TRBJ2-5, with TRBD2 matching over 11 bases. Losses at the gene ends were 5 bases for V and 1 base for J; bases not matched to a gene: 0. CDR1 is MNHEY and CDR2 is SMNVEV in the germline V gene (reference sequence). The CDR3 is 14 amino acids. The CDR3 sequence is CASSGLAGQETQYF. The CDR3 DNA sequence: TGTGCCAGCAGTGGACTAGCGGGCCAAGAGACCCAGTACTTC.

As regards this clonotype: The junction does not match germline at one end; this may be a read error. The rearrangement uses TRBV4-3 and TRBJ2-7; perhaps TRBD1 as D (6 bases). CDR1 is LGHNA and CDR2 is YSLEER in the germline V gene. CDR3 length: 16 amino acids. CDR3 nucleotide sequence: TGCACCAGCAGCCAAGATCGAGGGGACACCTACTACGAGCAGTACTTC. Translating it yields CTSSQDRGDTYYEQYF.

The chain has TRBV3-1 and TRBJ1-1, with D unclear. The germline CDR1 and CDR2 sequences are LGHDT and YNNKEL (reference sequence). The CDR3 runs to 15 residues. The ends were cut back, 4 bases at V and 1 base at J, with 13 bases in the middle. This CDR3 reads CASSPGPVTNTEAFF. The CDR3 DNA reads TGTGCCAGCAGCCCTGGACCTGTCACGAACACTGAAGCTTTCTTT.

The chain is built from TRBV5-1 and TRBJ2-7; possible D gene TRBD2, 6 bases. The germline V and J ends were trimmed by 4 bases and 5 bases, with 16 bases remaining between them. In germline, CDR1 is SGHRS, CDR2 YFSETQ. The CDR3 sequence is 14 residues long. This chain's CDR3 is CASSLGGPPDEQYF. The CDR3 DNA follows: TGCGCCAGCAGCCTGGGAGGTCCACCGGACGAGCAGTACTTC.

This clonotype appeared a few times. This rearrangement joins TRBV27 to TRBJ2-5; unclear D gene. Trimming cost V 8 bases and J 5 bases, with 15 bases left between them. The CDR3 consists of 13 residues. Germline loops: CDR1 MNHEY, CDR2 SMNVEV (reference sequence). CDR3 sequence: CASGLQLAETQYF. CDR3 DNA: TGTGCCAGCGGGCTCCAGCTCGCGGAGACCCAGTACTTC.

The chain has TRBV7-9 and TRBJ1-4, with TRBD1 matching over 7 bases. Germline loops: CDR1 SEHNR, CDR2 FQNEAQ (reference sequence). This CDR3 comprises 16 residues. Trimming at V came to 11 bases and at J to 7 bases, leaving 19 bases not matched to a gene. CDR3 amino acids: CAATNLGAGGREKLFF. The DNA of the CDR3 is TGTGCCGCCACTAACTTAGGTGCAGGGGGACGTGAAAAACTGTTTTTT.

The chain recombines TRBV3-1 with TRBJ2-3; possible D gene TRBD2, 6 bases. CDR1 LGHDT and CDR2 YNNKEL come from the germline V gene (reference sequence). The CDR3 runs to 16 residues. Trimming removed 4 bases from V and 2 bases from J, with 16 bases in between. The CDR3 nucleotides read TGTGCCAGCAGCCCTGAATCGGGACTTCTCACAGATACGCAGTATTTT. This sequence encodes CASSPESGLLTDTQYF.